Following are 27 T cell receptor beta chains from one sample sequenced in a study of blood T cell repertoires in COVID-19. The protocol was immunoSEQ multiplex PCR, while the TCRdb copy is restricted to in-frame clones and leaves out a portion. The profile covers about 87,000 clones, with around 86% appearing a single time and less than 6.5% taken by the ten largest. The sequenced material came from peripheral blood. The source of these receptors is a man between 40 and 49 years old with acute or convalescent COVID-19.

The rearrangement links TRBV10-1 to TRBJ1-6; D perhaps matches TRBD1 (5 bases). This CDR3 is built from 17 residues. The V gene's germline CDR1 is WNHNN and CDR2 SYGVQD (reference sequence). Trimming took off 3 bases at V and 4 bases at J, with 16 bases between the two ends. CDR3 sequence (DNA): TGCGCCAGCAGTGATTGCTCGACGGACACATATAATTCACCCCTCCACTTT. This codes for CASSDCSTDTYNSPLHF.

V gene TRBV20-1 combines with J gene TRBJ2-4; tentatively, D is TRBD2 (5 bases). Trimming took off 3 bases at V and 0 bases at J, with 9 bases between the two ends. The germline gives CDR1 DFQATT, CDR2 SNEGSKA (reference sequence). The CDR3 is made up of 14 amino acids. CDR3 protein: CSASFGLAKNIQYF. Here the CDR3 DNA reads TGCAGTGCTAGTTTTGGACTAGCCAAAAACATTCAGTACTTC.

The chain joins TRBV23-1 to TRBJ1-2; D is possibly TRBD1 (6 bases). TRBV23-1 is recorded as an ORF, its role being uncertain. Trimming cost V 2 bases and J 6 bases, with 13 bases left between them. The CDR3 loop spans 14 amino acids. This CDR3 reads CASSQAKQGNGYTF. The CDR3 nucleotides are TGCGCCAGCAGTCAAGCCAAACAGGGAAATGGCTACACCTTC.

This chain connects TRBV10-3 to TRBJ1-2; a weak D match, TRBD1 (6 bases). Germline values: CDR1 ENHRY, CDR2 SYGVKD. The V end lost 6 bases, the J end lost 0 bases, and 14 bases lay between the germline ends. CDR3 length equals 15 residues. This CDR3 is CAIRTDSGANYGYTF. Here the CDR3 DNA reads TGTGCCATCAGGACGGACAGTGGAGCTAACTATGGCTACACCTTC.

This chain connects TRBV19 to TRBJ2-1, with D perhaps TRBD2 (7 bases). The CDR3 spans 16 residues. Per germline, CDR1 LNHDA and CDR2 SQIVND (reference sequence). Trimming left V 1 base short and J 0 bases short, with 10 bases between. The CDR3 DNA reads TGTGCCAGTAGTATAGTGGGGGGGCCCTCCTACAATGAGCAGTTCTTC. Translation: CASSIVGGPSYNEQFF.

The J gene is TRBJ1-2, the V gene TRBV6-5; D gene uncertain. This CDR3 is built from 16 residues. V lost 1 base, J lost 0 bases, and 12 bases lay in between. Germline V CDR1 and CDR2: MNHEY, SVGAGI. For the CDR3, the DNA is TGTGCCAGCAGTTACTTTAGGCCGGAGACTAACTATGGCTACACCTTC. Amino acids: CASSYFRPETNYGYTF.

The chain carries TRBV27 and TRBJ1-4, with D perhaps TRBD1 (6 bases). Deletions cut 6 bases from V and 8 bases from J, with 16 bases between. CDR3 length equals 14 residues. Germline CDR1 is MNHEY and CDR2 is SMNVEV (reference sequence). As DNA, the CDR3 is TGTGCCAGCAGAGATCAGGGGCGCTGGGAAAAACTGTTTTTT. This sequence encodes CASRDQGRWEKLFF. Looking up the rest from reference TRBV27 and TRBJ1-4 gives the full variable domain: EAQVTQNPRYLITVTGKKLTVTCSQNMNHEYMSWYRQDPGLGLRQIYYSMNVEVTDKGDVPEGYKVSRKEKRNFPLILESPSPNQTSLYFCASRDQGRWEKLFFGSGTQLSVL.

This chain's CDR3 is CASSPSGQRGTEAFF. In DNA, the CDR3 is TGTGCCAGCTCACCATCGGGGCAGCGGGGCACTGAAGCTTTCTTT. This chain links TRBV18 with TRBJ1-1; the D gene is possibly TRBD1 (5 bases). In germline, CDR1 is KGHSH, CDR2 LQKENI. Trimming left V 2 bases short and J 4 bases short, with 14 bases between. The CDR3 consists of 15 residues.

This sequence joins TRBV6-5 and TRBJ1-2; the D is unclear. V was shortened by 6 bases and J by 0 bases, with 14 bases between the two germline ends. Germline values: CDR1 MNHEY, CDR2 SVGAGI. The CDR3 has 15 amino acids. The CDR3 DNA reads as TGTGCCAGCAGGGTTCAGGTTCCATCTAACTATGGCTACACCTTC. Residues: CASRVQVPSNYGYTF.

V is TRBV6-5 and J is TRBJ2-1; TRBD1 agrees at 9 bases. Germline V lookup: CDR1 MNHEY, CDR2 SVGAGI. Germline trimming cut 5 bases from V and 4 bases from J; bases unmatched to any gene: 3. The CDR3 has 14 amino acids. CDR3 DNA sequence: TGTGCCAGCAGTACCGGGACAGGGTACAATGAGCAGTTCTTC. Translated: CASSTGTGYNEQFF.

The chain recombines TRBV6-5 with TRBJ1-5; D not certain. Trimming stripped 6 bases from V and 6 bases from J, with 18 bases between. The V gene's germline CDR1 is MNHEY and CDR2 SVGAGI. CDR3 length: 15 amino acids. The CDR3 bases are TGTGCCAGCAGCCGAGCCCCGGGATCCGGTCAGCCCCAGCATTTT. This encodes CASSRAPGSGQPQHF.

The chain recombines TRBV18 with TRBJ2-7; the match to TRBD2 covers 12 bases. J gave up 6 bases and V 6 bases, and 15 bases lay outside the gene matches. The V gene's germline CDR1 is KGHSH and CDR2 LQKENI. The CDR3 runs to 17 residues. In DNA, the CDR3 is TGTGCCAGCTCGTTGACTAGCGGGAGTGGGACTCGGAGCGAGCAGTACTTC. Amino acids: CASSLTSGSGTRSEQYF.

The V gene is TRBV19, the J gene TRBJ1-6, with 8 bases fitting TRBD1. The CDR3 has 17 amino acids. CDR1 is LNHDA, CDR2 SQIVND, per germline (reference sequence). J gave up 4 bases and V 7 bases, and 12 bases lay outside the gene matches. CDR3 sequence (DNA): TGTGCCAGTACTCGCGACCACAGGGGGGATTATAATTCACCCCTCCACTTT. It yields the protein CASTRDHRGDYNSPLHF.

The chain combines TRBV7-9 with TRBJ2-1; 9 bases are shared with TRBD1. The CDR3 runs 15 residues. V lost 6 bases, J lost 7 bases, and 10 bases stayed unmatched. Germline V gene sequence: CDR1 SEHNR, CDR2 FQNEAQ (reference sequence). The CDR3, as DNA: TGTGCCAGCAGACCTAGGACAGGGGTTTCAAATGAGCAGTTCTTC. Protein sequence: CASRPRTGVSNEQFF.

The chain uses TRBV27 and TRBJ1-2, with 7 bases matching TRBD1. V trimming: 4 bases; J trimming: 4 bases; junction bases outside the gene matches: 3. This CDR3 contains 13 residues. Germline-derived CDR1 and CDR2 are MNHEY and SMNVEV (reference sequence). Written as DNA, the CDR3 is TGTGCCAGCAGTTCGGGACAGCCCTATGGCTACACCTTC. Translation gives CASSSGQPYGYTF.

The CDR3 DNA is TGCAGCGTCATTAGCGGATACTACAATGAGCAGTTCTTC. This encodes CSVISGYYNEQFF. The V call is TRBV29-1, the J call TRBJ2-1, with D perhaps TRBD2 (6 bases). Trimming shortened V by 6 bases and J by 3 bases, and 12 bases separated the two germline ends. CDR1 and CDR2 (germline): SQVTM, ANQGSEA. The CDR3 extends over 13 amino acids.

This rearrangement joins TRBV5-1 to TRBJ1-1, with D unresolved. V gave up 4 bases and J gave up 2 bases, with 15 bases separating them. CDR1 SGHRS and CDR2 YFSETQ come from the germline V gene. This CDR3 region has 15 residues. CDR3 DNA: TGCGCCAGCAGCCAGACACCGGCAGGAAACACTGAAGCTTTCTTT. Its translation is CASSQTPAGNTEAFF.

This clone was seen a handful of times. The J gene is TRBJ1-3, the V gene TRBV11-3; no firm D call. This CDR3 is built from 15 residues. The V and J ends lost 5 bases and 0 bases respectively, with 11 bases between them. Germline values: CDR1 SGHNT, CDR2 YENEEA. Here the CDR3 DNA reads TGTGCCAGCAGCACCACTACGGGCTCTGGAAACACCATATATTTT. Protein product: CASSTTTGSGNTIYF.

The V gene is TRBV4-1, the J gene TRBJ1-4; maybe TRBD1 (5 bases). V lost 3 bases and J 4 bases, leaving 15 bases between the germline ends. Germline CDR1 MGHRA, CDR2 YSYEKL. The CDR3 sequence is 16 residues long. CDR3 in amino acids: CASSHARQKLNEKLFF. CDR3 bases: TGCGCCAGCAGCCACGCTCGACAGAAGCTTAATGAAAAACTGTTTTTT.

The chain links TRBV18 to TRBJ1-2; a weak D match, TRBD1 (6 bases). The CDR3 has 12 residues. Trimming took off 2 bases at V and 7 bases at J, with 8 bases between the two ends. Germline V gives CDR1 KGHSH, CDR2 LQKENI. In DNA form, the CDR3 reads TGTGCCAGCTCACCAGAGGGGGTTGGCTACACCTTC. It specifies CASSPEGVGYTF.

The CDR3 sequence: CASSQDLGTGYGYTF. In DNA, the CDR3 is TGCGCCAGCAGCCAAGATTTAGGGACAGGGTATGGCTACACCTTC. The chain employs TRBV4-3 and TRBJ1-2; 9 nucleotides line up with TRBD1. This CDR3 spans 15 amino acids. CDR1 and CDR2 (germline): LGHNA, YSLEER. Trimming took 0 bases from V and 5 from J; bases not matched to a gene: 4.

The chain has TRBV13 and TRBJ1-4, with D tentatively TRBD1 (6 bases). V was clipped by 8 bases and J by 5 bases, with 24 bases between them. The CDR3 has 17 residues. Germline V CDR1 and CDR2: PRHDT, FYEKMQ (reference sequence). CDR3 nucleotides: TGTGCCAGCTCGCGCAAACCTCTTACAGGGACAAATGAAAAACTGTTTTTT. Its translation: CASSRKPLTGTNEKLFF.

The chain combines TRBV13 with TRBJ2-7, with 7 bases that match TRBD1. The length of the CDR3 is 14 residues. The ends lost 2 bases at V and 6 bases at J; junction bases unmatched: 7. Germline-derived CDR1 and CDR2 are PRHDT and FYEKMQ (reference sequence). The DNA for the CDR3 is TGTGCCAGCAGCTTACGTGACAGGGTACCCGAGCAGTACTTC. Translated: CASSLRDRVPEQYF. The entire variable domain, with the rest obtained from reference TRBV13 and TRBJ2-7, is as follows: AAGVIQSPRHLIKEKRETATLKCYPIPRHDTVYWYQQGPGQDPQFLISFYEKMQSDKGSIPDRFSAQQFSDYHSELNMSSLELGDSALYFCASSLRDRVPEQYFGPGTRLTVT.

The chain couples TRBV3-1 (or the pseudogene TRBV3-2) to TRBJ1-2; TRBD1 aligns across 12 bases. This CDR3 contains 16 residues. Trimming removed 4 bases from V and 8 bases from J; junction bases left unmatched: 11. Germline-derived CDR1 and CDR2 are LGHDT and YNNKEL (reference sequence). The CDR3 DNA is TGTGCCAGCAGCCCACTAAGGTCCGGGACAGGGGGCGGCTACACCTTC. Amino acid sequence: CASSPLRSGTGGGYTF.

The chain joins TRBV6-2 or TRBV6-3 to TRBJ2-1; TRBD2 might be the D (6 bases). The CDR3 sequence is 17 residues long. Germline V gene data show CDR1 as MNHEY and CDR2 as SVGEGT. V dropped 4 bases and J dropped 3 bases, with 19 bases sitting between them. CDR3 amino acids: CASSLGFWIAVYNEQFF. The DNA for the CDR3 is TGTGCCAGCAGTTTAGGTTTTTGGATAGCGGTCTACAATGAGCAGTTCTTC.

The CDR3 DNA sequence: TGTGCCAGCAGCTCGGGGGGGACAGAAGAGACCCAGTACTTC. It encodes CASSSGGTEETQYF. The rearrangement joins TRBV5-6 to TRBJ2-5; D perhaps matches TRBD2 (8 bases). Per germline, CDR1 SGHDT and CDR2 YYEEEE. V gave up 3 bases and J gave up 3 bases, with 12 bases separating them. This CDR3 spans 14 amino acids.

The chain uses TRBV18 and TRBJ2-7; 7 bases agree with TRBD2. Looked up from germline, CDR1 is KGHSH and CDR2 is LQKENI. V was clipped by 0 bases and J by 2 bases; unmatched bases: 4. The length of the CDR3 is 15 residues. DNA for the CDR3: TGTGCCAGCTCACCACCCGGGGGGACTACCTACGAGCAGTACTTC. Translation gives CASSPPGGTTYEQYF.